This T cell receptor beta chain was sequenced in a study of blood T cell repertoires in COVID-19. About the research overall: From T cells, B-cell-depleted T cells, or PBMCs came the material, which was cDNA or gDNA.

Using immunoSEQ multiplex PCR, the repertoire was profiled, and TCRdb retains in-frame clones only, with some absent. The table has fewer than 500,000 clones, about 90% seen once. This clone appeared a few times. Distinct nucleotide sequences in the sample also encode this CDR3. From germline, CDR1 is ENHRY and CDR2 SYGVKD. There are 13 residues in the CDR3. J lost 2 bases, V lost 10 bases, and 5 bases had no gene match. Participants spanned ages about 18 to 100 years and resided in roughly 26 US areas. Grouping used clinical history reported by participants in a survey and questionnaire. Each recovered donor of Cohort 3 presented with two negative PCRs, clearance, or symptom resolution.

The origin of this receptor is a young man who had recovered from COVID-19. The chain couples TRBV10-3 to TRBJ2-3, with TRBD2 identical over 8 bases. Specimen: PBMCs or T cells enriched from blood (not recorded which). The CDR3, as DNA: TGTGCCACCGGGGGGGGCCTCACAGATACGCAGTATTTT. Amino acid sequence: CATGGGLTDTQYF.